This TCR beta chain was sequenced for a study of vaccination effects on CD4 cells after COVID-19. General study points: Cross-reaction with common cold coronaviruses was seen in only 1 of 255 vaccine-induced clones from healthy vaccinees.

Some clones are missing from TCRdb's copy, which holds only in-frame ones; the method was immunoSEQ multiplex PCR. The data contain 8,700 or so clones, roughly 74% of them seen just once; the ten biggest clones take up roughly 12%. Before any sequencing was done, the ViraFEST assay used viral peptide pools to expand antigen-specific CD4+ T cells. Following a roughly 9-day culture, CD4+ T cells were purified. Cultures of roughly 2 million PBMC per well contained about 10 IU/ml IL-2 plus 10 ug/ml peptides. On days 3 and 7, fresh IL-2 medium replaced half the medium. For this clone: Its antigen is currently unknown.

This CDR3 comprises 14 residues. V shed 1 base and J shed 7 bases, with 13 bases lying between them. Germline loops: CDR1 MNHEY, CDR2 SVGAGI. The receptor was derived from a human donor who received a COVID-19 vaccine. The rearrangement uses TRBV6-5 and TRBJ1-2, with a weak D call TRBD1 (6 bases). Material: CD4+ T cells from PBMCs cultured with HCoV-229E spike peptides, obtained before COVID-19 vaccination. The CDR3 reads CASSYYRQETGYTF. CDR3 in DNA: TGTGCCAGCAGTTACTATCGACAGGAGACTGGCTACACCTTC.